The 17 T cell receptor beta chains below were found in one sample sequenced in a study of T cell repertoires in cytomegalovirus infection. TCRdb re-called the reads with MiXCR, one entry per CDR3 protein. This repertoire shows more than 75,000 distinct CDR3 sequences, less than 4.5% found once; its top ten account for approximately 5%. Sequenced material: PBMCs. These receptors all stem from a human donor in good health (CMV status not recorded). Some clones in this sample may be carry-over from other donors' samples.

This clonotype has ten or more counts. CDR3 nucleotides: TGTGCCAGCAGTTACTGGGTGGGGAGCTATGGCTACACCTTC. It codes for CASSYWVGSYGYTF. This chain links TRBV6-5 with TRBJ1-2; D unclear. V lost 1 base and J 4 bases, leaving 10 bases between the germline ends. Germline CDR1 reads MNHEY; CDR2 reads SVGAGI. This CDR3 is built from 14 residues.

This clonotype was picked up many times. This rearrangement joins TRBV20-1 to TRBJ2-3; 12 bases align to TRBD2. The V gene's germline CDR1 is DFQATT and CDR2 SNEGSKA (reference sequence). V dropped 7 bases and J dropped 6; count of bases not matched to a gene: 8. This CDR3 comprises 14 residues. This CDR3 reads CSVSLTSGGDTQYF. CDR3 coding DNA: TGCAGTGTTTCCCTGACTAGCGGGGGTGATACGCAGTATTTT.

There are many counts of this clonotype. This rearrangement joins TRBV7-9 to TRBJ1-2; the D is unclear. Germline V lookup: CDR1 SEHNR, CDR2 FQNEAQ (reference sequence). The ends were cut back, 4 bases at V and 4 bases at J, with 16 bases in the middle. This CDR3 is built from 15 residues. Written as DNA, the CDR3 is TGTGCCAGCAGCTCCCTTGCGACCCCAGCCTATGGCTACACCTTC. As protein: CASSSLATPAYGYTF.

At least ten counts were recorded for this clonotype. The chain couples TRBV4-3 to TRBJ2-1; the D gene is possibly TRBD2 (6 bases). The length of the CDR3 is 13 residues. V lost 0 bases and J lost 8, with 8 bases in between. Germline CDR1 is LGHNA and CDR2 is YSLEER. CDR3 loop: CASSQDGGDEQFF. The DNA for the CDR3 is TGCGCCAGCAGCCAAGATGGAGGGGATGAGCAGTTCTTC.

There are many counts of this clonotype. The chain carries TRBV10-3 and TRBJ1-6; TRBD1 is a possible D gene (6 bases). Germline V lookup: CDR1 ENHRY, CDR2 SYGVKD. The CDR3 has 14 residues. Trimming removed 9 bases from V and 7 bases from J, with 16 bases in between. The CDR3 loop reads CAIGDTEGNSPLHF. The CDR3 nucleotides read TGTGCCATTGGGGACACCGAAGGGAATTCACCCCTCCACTTT.

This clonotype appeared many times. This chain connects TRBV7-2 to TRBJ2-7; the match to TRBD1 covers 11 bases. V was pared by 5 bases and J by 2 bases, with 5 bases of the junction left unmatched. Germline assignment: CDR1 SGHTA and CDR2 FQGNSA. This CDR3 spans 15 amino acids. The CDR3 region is CASSPGGQGAYEQYF. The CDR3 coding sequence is TGTGCCAGCAGCCCAGGGGGACAGGGGGCCTACGAGCAGTACTTC.

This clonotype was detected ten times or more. The CDR3 sequence is CAWNDGTGSNQPQHF. The CDR3 DNA sequence: TGTGCCTGGAACGATGGGACAGGGAGCAATCAGCCCCAGCATTTT. The V and J genes are TRBV30 and TRBJ1-5, with 9 bases fitting TRBD1. Germline V gene lookup returns CDR1 GTSNPN and CDR2 SVGIG (reference sequence). The CDR3 sequence is 15 residues long. The trim removed 4 bases at V and 1 base at J, leaving 5 bases unmatched.

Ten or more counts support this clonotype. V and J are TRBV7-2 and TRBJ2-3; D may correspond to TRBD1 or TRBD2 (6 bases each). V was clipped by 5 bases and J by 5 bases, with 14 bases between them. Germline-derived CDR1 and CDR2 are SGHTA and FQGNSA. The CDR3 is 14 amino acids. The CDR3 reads CASSRGPSEDTQYF. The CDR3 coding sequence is TGTGCCAGCAGCCGGGGGCCTTCGGAAGATACGCAGTATTTT.

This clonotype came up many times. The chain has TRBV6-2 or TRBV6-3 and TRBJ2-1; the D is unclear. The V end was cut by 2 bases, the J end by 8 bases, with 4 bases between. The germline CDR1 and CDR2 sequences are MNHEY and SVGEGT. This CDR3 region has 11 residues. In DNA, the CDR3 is TGTGCCAGCAGTTACGCGGATGAGCAGTTCTTC. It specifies CASSYADEQFF.

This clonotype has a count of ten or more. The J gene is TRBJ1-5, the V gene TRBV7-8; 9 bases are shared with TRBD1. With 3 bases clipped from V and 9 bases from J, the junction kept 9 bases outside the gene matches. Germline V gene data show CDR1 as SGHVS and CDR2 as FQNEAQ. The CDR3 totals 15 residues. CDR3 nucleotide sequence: TGTGCCAGCAGCTTGACGACAGGGGGTGCGGGGCCCCAGCATTTT. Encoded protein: CASSLTTGGAGPQHF.

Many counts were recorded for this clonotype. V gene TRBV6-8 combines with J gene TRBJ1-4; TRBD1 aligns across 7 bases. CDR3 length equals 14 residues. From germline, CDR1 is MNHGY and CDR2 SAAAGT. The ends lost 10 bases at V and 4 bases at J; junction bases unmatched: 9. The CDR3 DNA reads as TGTGCCACCCGACCGGGACAGAATAATGAAAAACTGTTTTTT. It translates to CATRPGQNNEKLFF.

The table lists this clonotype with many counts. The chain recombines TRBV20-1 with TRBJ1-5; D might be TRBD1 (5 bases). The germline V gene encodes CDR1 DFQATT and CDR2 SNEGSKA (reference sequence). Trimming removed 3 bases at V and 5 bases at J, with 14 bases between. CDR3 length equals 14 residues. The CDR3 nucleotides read TGCAGTGCTAGGTTCACAGGAATGGATCAGCCCCAGCATTTT. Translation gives CSARFTGMDQPQHF.

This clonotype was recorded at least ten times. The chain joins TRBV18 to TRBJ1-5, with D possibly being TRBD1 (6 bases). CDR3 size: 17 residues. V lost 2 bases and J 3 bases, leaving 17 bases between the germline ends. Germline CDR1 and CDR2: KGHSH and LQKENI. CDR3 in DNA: TGTGCCAGCTCACCAGGATTTGGGGGCTCCTACAATCAGCCCCAGCATTTT. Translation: CASSPGFGGSYNQPQHF.

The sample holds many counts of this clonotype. The CDR3 DNA reads TGTGCCAGCAGTTTTCCACACGGAAGAGGTAGCCAGTACTTC. This encodes CASSFPHGRGSQYF. The chain is built from TRBV28 and TRBJ2-5, with D uncertain. V was cut by 3 bases and J by 10 bases, with 18 bases left in between. Germline V gene lookup returns CDR1 MDHEN and CDR2 SYDVKM. This CDR3 region has 14 residues.

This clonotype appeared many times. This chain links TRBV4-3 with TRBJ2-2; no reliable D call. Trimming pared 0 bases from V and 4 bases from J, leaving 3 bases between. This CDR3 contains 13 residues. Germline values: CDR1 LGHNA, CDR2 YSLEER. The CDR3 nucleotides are TGCGCCAGCAGCCAAGACCTCACCGGGGAGCTGTTTTTT. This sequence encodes CASSQDLTGELFF.

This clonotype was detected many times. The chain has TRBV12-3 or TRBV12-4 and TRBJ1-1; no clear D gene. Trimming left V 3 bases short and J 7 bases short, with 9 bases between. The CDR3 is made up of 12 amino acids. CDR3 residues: CASSFFSVEAFF. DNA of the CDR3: TGTGCCAGCAGTTTCTTCAGTGTTGAAGCTTTCTTT.

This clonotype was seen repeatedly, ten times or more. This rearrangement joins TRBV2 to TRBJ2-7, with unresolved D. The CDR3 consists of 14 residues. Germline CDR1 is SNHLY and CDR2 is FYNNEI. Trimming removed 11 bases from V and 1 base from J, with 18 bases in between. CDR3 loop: CAGSRMKVSYEQYF. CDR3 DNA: TGTGCCGGGTCCCGGATGAAAGTTTCCTACGAGCAGTACTTC. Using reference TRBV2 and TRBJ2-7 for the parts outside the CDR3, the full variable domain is EPEVTQTPSHQVTQMGQEVILRCVPISNHLYFYWYRQILGQKVEFLVSFYNNEISEKSEIFDDQFSVERPDGSNFTLKIRSTKLEDSAMYFCAGSRMKVSYEQYFGPGTRLTVT.